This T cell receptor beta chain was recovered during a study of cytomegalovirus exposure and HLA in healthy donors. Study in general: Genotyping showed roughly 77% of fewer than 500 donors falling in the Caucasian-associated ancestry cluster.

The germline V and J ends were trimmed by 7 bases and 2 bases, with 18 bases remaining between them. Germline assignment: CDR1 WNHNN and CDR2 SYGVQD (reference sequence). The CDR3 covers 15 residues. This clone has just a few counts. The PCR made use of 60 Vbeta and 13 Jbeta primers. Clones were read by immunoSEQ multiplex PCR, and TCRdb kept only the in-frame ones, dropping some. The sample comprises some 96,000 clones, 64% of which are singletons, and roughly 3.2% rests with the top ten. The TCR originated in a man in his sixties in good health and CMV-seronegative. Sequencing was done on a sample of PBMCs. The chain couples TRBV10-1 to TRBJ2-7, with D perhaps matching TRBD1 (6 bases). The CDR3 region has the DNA TGCGCCAGCATTAAGGGACAAGCCACCCCCTACGAGCAGTACTTC. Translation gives CASIKGQATPYEQYF.